The rows below give T cell receptor beta chains drawn from one sample of a study of response to subunit inactivated influenza vaccine. Each CDR3 protein is one row after TCRdb ran MiXCR on the RT-PCR reads. The sample lists hundreds of thousands of distinct CDR3 sequences, around 8% occurring once. The sequences come from PBMCs from blood, collected approximately 25 months after vaccination. All receptors come from a man between 50 and 75 years old who received an inactivated influenza vaccine. The CDR3 runs from the conserved cysteine through the conserved F or W. Each record gives: clone size, V gene, D gene, CDR3 length, J gene, CDR3 protein, CDR3 DNA. D genes are given only for firm matches. Clone size is given for some rows only: seen once, a few or many times, or a class if the clone is expanded.

clone_size: NA; v_call: TRBV25-1; d_call: TRBD2; cdr3_length: 19; j_call: TRBJ2-2; cdr3_aa: CASSDVIAGVAGKTGELFF; cdr3_nt: TGTGCCAGCAGTGATGTCATCGCCGGTGTAGCGGGAAAAACCGGGGAGCTGTTTTTT
clone_size: many; v_call: TRBV7-8; d_call: TRBD1; cdr3_length: 14; j_call: TRBJ2-7; cdr3_aa: CASSIGQGPYEQYF; cdr3_nt: TGTGCCAGCAGCATAGGACAGGGCCCTTACGAGCAGTACTTC
clone_size: few; v_call: TRBV20-1; d_call: TRBD2; cdr3_length: 18; j_call: TRBJ2-5; cdr3_aa: CSATGGTSGGTYLETQYF; cdr3_nt: TGCAGTGCTACAGGAGGGACTAGCGGGGGGACCTATCTAGAGACCCAGTACTTC
clone_size: NA; v_call: TRBV7-9; d_call: NA; cdr3_length: 13; j_call: TRBJ2-1; cdr3_aa: CASSLRFDNEQFF; cdr3_nt: TGTGCCAGCAGCTTAAGGTTTGACAATGAGCAGTTCTTC
clone_size: few; v_call: TRBV6-5; d_call: NA; cdr3_length: 16; j_call: TRBJ2-3; cdr3_aa: CASSSYTGKVTDTQYF; cdr3_nt: TGTGCCAGCAGTTCTTACACAGGGAAGGTCACAGATACGCAGTATTTT
clone_size: few; v_call: TRBV11-2; d_call: NA; cdr3_length: 14; j_call: TRBJ2-7; cdr3_aa: CASSLPGRGYEQYF; cdr3_nt: TGTGCCAGCAGCTTACCTGGCAGGGGCTACGAGCAGTACTTC
clone_size: few; v_call: TRBV20-1; d_call: NA; cdr3_length: 13; j_call: TRBJ2-7; cdr3_aa: CSALLWDGYEQYF; cdr3_nt: TGCAGTGCCCTCCTCTGGGACGGCTACGAGCAGTACTTC
clone_size: few; v_call: TRBV14; d_call: NA; cdr3_length: 12; j_call: TRBJ2-5; cdr3_aa: CASSPIRGTQYF; cdr3_nt: TGTGCCAGCAGTCCCATTAGGGGGACCCAGTACTTC
clone_size: NA; v_call: TRBV2; d_call: NA; cdr3_length: 12; j_call: TRBJ2-7; cdr3_aa: CASSAQGNVQYF; cdr3_nt: TGTGCCAGCAGTGCCCAGGGTAATGTGCAGTACTTC
clone_size: many; v_call: TRBV4-3; d_call: TRBD2; cdr3_length: 16; j_call: TRBJ2-1; cdr3_aa: CASSQDTASGGNEQFF; cdr3_nt: TGCGCCAGCAGCCAAGATACTGCTAGCGGGGGTAATGAGCAGTTCTTC
clone_size: few; v_call: TRBV4-2; d_call: TRBD1; cdr3_length: 17; j_call: TRBJ1-2; cdr3_aa: CASSQEVARGSGYGYTF; cdr3_nt: TGTGCCAGCAGCCAAGAAGTCGCCAGGGGGTCAGGCTATGGCTACACCTTC
clone_size: NA; v_call: TRBV7-3; d_call: NA; cdr3_length: 13; j_call: TRBJ2-3; cdr3_aa: CASSSQYTDTQYF; cdr3_nt: TGTGCCAGCAGCTCCCAATACACAGATACGCAGTATTTT
clone_size: few; v_call: TRBV12-3/TRBV12-4; d_call: TRBD2; cdr3_length: 17; j_call: TRBJ2-2; cdr3_aa: CASIKTSGGQNTGELFF; cdr3_nt: TGTGCCAGCATCAAGACTAGCGGGGGACAGAACACCGGGGAGCTGTTTTTT
clone_size: NA; v_call: TRBV29-1; d_call: NA; cdr3_length: 13; j_call: TRBJ2-2; cdr3_aa: CSVEVGLGGELFF; cdr3_nt: TGCAGCGTTGAAGTGGGATTGGGCGGGGAGCTGTTTTTT
clone_size: NA; v_call: TRBV9; d_call: NA; cdr3_length: 13; j_call: TRBJ2-7; cdr3_aa: CASSPPSFGEQYF; cdr3_nt: TGTGCCAGCAGCCCTCCTAGTTTCGGCGAGCAGTACTTC
clone_size: many; v_call: TRBV12-3/TRBV12-4; d_call: TRBD2; cdr3_length: 13; j_call: TRBJ2-2; cdr3_aa: CASRGGGPGELFF; cdr3_nt: TGTGCCAGCAGGGGCGGGGGACCCGGGGAGCTGTTTTTT
clone_size: few; v_call: TRBV9; d_call: TRBD2; cdr3_length: 14; j_call: TRBJ2-7; cdr3_aa: CASSVAGGPSGQYF; cdr3_nt: TGTGCCAGCAGCGTGGCGGGAGGGCCCTCCGGGCAGTACTTC
clone_size: once; v_call: TRBV27; d_call: TRBD2; cdr3_length: 15; j_call: TRBJ2-7; cdr3_aa: CASSLSVGLAYEQYF; cdr3_nt: TGTGCCAGCAGTTTATCGGTAGGACTAGCTTACGAGCAGTACTTC
clone_size: many; v_call: TRBV5-1; d_call: NA; cdr3_length: 14; j_call: TRBJ1-1; cdr3_aa: CASSSQVVGTEAFF; cdr3_nt: TGCGCCAGCAGCTCACAGGTAGTAGGCACTGAAGCTTTCTTT
clone_size: few; v_call: TRBV20-1; d_call: NA; cdr3_length: 17; j_call: TRBJ2-2; cdr3_aa: CSARSTGTGANTGELFF; cdr3_nt: TGCAGTGCTAGATCGACCGGGACCGGTGCGAACACCGGGGAGCTGTTTTTT
clone_size: many; v_call: TRBV27; d_call: NA; cdr3_length: 14; j_call: TRBJ2-1; cdr3_aa: CASSLTVSGGEQFF; cdr3_nt: TGTGCCAGCAGTTTAACGGTTAGCGGAGGTGAGCAGTTCTTC
clone_size: few; v_call: TRBV7-9; d_call: TRBD2; cdr3_length: 16; j_call: TRBJ2-1; cdr3_aa: CASTPTSGRVWGEQFF; cdr3_nt: TGTGCCAGCACCCCGACTAGCGGGAGGGTCTGGGGTGAGCAGTTCTTC
clone_size: many; v_call: TRBV29-1; d_call: NA; cdr3_length: 13; j_call: TRBJ1-1; cdr3_aa: CSVEEQANTEAFF; cdr3_nt: TGCAGCGTTGAAGAGCAGGCGAACACTGAAGCTTTCTTT
clone_size: many; v_call: TRBV20-1; d_call: TRBD1; cdr3_length: 14; j_call: TRBJ2-7; cdr3_aa: CSAREGQAHYEQYF; cdr3_nt: TGCAGTGCTAGAGAGGGACAGGCCCACTACGAGCAGTACTTC
clone_size: few; v_call: TRBV20-1; d_call: NA; cdr3_length: 14; j_call: TRBJ2-3; cdr3_aa: CSASRRQLGDTQYF; cdr3_nt: TGCAGTGCTAGCCGGCGGCAGCTCGGAGATACGCAGTATTTT
clone_size: few; v_call: TRBV11-2; d_call: NA; cdr3_length: 14; j_call: TRBJ2-7; cdr3_aa: CASSFHRANYEQYF; cdr3_nt: TGTGCCAGCAGCTTTCACAGGGCTAACTACGAGCAGTACTTC
clone_size: many; v_call: TRBV4-2; d_call: NA; cdr3_length: 14; j_call: TRBJ2-5; cdr3_aa: CASSQGGLSETQYF; cdr3_nt: TGTGCCAGCAGCCAGGGGGGTCTTTCGGAGACCCAGTACTTC
clone_size: NA; v_call: TRBV7-6; d_call: TRBD2; cdr3_length: 17; j_call: TRBJ2-1; cdr3_aa: CASSPRTSGYLFHEQFF; cdr3_nt: TGTGCCAGCAGCCCCCGGACTAGCGGTTATTTATTCCATGAGCAGTTCTTC
clone_size: few; v_call: TRBV7-9; d_call: NA; cdr3_length: 14; j_call: TRBJ2-7; cdr3_aa: CASSSPPQTYEQYF; cdr3_nt: TGTGCCAGCAGCTCCCCCCCCCAAACCTACGAGCAGTACTTC
clone_size: few; v_call: TRBV9; d_call: NA; cdr3_length: 14; j_call: TRBJ1-1; cdr3_aa: CASSVESMNTEAFF; cdr3_nt: TGTGCCAGCAGCGTAGAGAGCATGAACACTGAAGCTTTCTTT
clone_size: NA; v_call: TRBV7-2; d_call: TRBD1; cdr3_length: 15; j_call: TRBJ1-2; cdr3_aa: CASSSRRTGNYGYTF; cdr3_nt: TGTGCCAGCAGCTCCCGTCGGACAGGGAACTATGGCTACACCTTC
clone_size: NA; v_call: TRBV12-3/TRBV12-4; d_call: NA; cdr3_length: 16; j_call: TRBJ2-3; cdr3_aa: CASSLAGGPRTDTQYF; cdr3_nt: TGTGCCAGCAGTTTAGCGGGGGGGCCGCGCACAGATACGCAGTATTTT
clone_size: many; v_call: TRBV12-3/TRBV12-4; d_call: NA; cdr3_length: 15; j_call: TRBJ1-3; cdr3_aa: CASSTGRISGNTIYF; cdr3_nt: TGTGCCAGCAGCACGGGACGGATCTCTGGAAACACCATATATTTT
clone_size: many; v_call: TRBV6-2/TRBV6-3; d_call: NA; cdr3_length: 17; j_call: TRBJ2-1; cdr3_aa: CASSARGSTVGGNEQFF; cdr3_nt: TGTGCCAGCAGTGCTAGGGGGTCAACCGTAGGGGGGAATGAGCAGTTCTTC
clone_size: many; v_call: TRBV20-1; d_call: TRBD1; cdr3_length: 14; j_call: TRBJ1-2; cdr3_aa: CSASGGGLNYGYTF; cdr3_nt: TGCAGTGCCAGTGGAGGGGGCCTAAACTATGGCTACACCTTC
clone_size: NA; v_call: TRBV19; d_call: NA; cdr3_length: 13; j_call: TRBJ1-1; cdr3_aa: CASSMGGYTEAFF; cdr3_nt: TGTGCCAGTAGTATGGGGGGGTATACTGAAGCTTTCTTT
clone_size: NA; v_call: TRBV5-1; d_call: NA; cdr3_length: 15; j_call: TRBJ2-4; cdr3_aa: CASSLDAVAKNIQYF; cdr3_nt: TGCGCCAGCAGCCTGGACGCTGTAGCCAAAAACATTCAGTACTTC
clone_size: NA; v_call: TRBV5-4; d_call: NA; cdr3_length: 15; j_call: TRBJ1-1; cdr3_aa: CASGNMEHRNTEAFF; cdr3_nt: TGTGCCAGCGGCAATATGGAACACCGGAACACTGAAGCTTTCTTT
clone_size: few; v_call: TRBV28; d_call: NA; cdr3_length: 14; j_call: TRBJ1-5; cdr3_aa: CASSLMDDNQPQHF; cdr3_nt: TGTGCCAGCAGTTTGATGGACGACAATCAGCCCCAGCATTTT
clone_size: NA; v_call: TRBV7-9; d_call: NA; cdr3_length: 14; j_call: TRBJ1-1; cdr3_aa: CASSLGTKTLNLQF; cdr3_nt: TGTGCCAGCAGCTTGGGAACTAAAACACTGAACCTCCAGTTT
clone_size: NA; v_call: TRBV12-3/TRBV12-4; d_call: TRBD1; cdr3_length: 14; j_call: TRBJ2-7; cdr3_aa: CASTTGQGAYEQYF; cdr3_nt: TGTGCCAGCACTACGGGACAGGGGGCCTACGAGCAGTACTTC
clone_size: few; v_call: TRBV6-5; d_call: NA; cdr3_length: 15; j_call: TRBJ1-5; cdr3_aa: CASSYSIDPNQPQHF; cdr3_nt: TGTGCCAGCAGTTACTCGATTGACCCCAATCAGCCCCAGCATTTT
clone_size: NA; v_call: TRBV5-4; d_call: NA; cdr3_length: 19; j_call: TRBJ2-2; cdr3_aa: CASSWAANPTRRGTGELFF; cdr3_nt: TGTGCCAGCAGCTGGGCTGCTAACCCAACACGACGCGGCACCGGGGAGCTGTTTTTT
clone_size: NA; v_call: TRBV4-3; d_call: NA; cdr3_length: 18; j_call: TRBJ2-7; cdr3_aa: CASSQEISVTSSSYEQYF; cdr3_nt: TGCGCCAGCAGCCAAGAAATTTCTGTGACCTCGAGCTCCTACGAGCAGTACTTC
clone_size: many; v_call: TRBV28; d_call: NA; cdr3_length: 12; j_call: TRBJ1-5; cdr3_aa: CASSFPDQPQHF; cdr3_nt: TGTGCCAGCAGTTTCCCCGATCAGCCCCAGCATTTT
clone_size: NA; v_call: TRBV11-1; d_call: NA; cdr3_length: 14; j_call: TRBJ2-5; cdr3_aa: CASSLDQRGETQYF; cdr3_nt: TGTGCCAGCAGCTTAGACCAGAGGGGAGAGACCCAGTACTTC
clone_size: few; v_call: TRBV28; d_call: TRBD1; cdr3_length: 15; j_call: TRBJ2-2; cdr3_aa: CASRGSGTVNGELFF; cdr3_nt: TGTGCCAGCAGGGGGTCCGGGACAGTGAACGGGGAGCTGTTTTTT
clone_size: few; v_call: TRBV4-3; d_call: NA; cdr3_length: 16; j_call: TRBJ2-1; cdr3_aa: CASSQEQTGFDNEQFF; cdr3_nt: TGCGCCAGCAGCCAAGAGCAGACGGGTTTCGACAATGAGCAGTTCTTC
clone_size: NA; v_call: TRBV20-1; d_call: NA; cdr3_length: 16; j_call: TRBJ2-7; cdr3_aa: CSARDILAGHRYEQYF; cdr3_nt: TGCAGTGCTAGAGATATCTTGGCAGGCCACCGCTACGAGCAGTACTTC
clone_size: few; v_call: TRBV28; d_call: NA; cdr3_length: 13; j_call: TRBJ1-2; cdr3_aa: CASSLDGDYGYTF; cdr3_nt: TGTGCCAGCAGTTTGGACGGAGACTATGGCTACACCTTC
clone_size: many; v_call: TRBV10-3; d_call: TRBD2; cdr3_length: 15; j_call: TRBJ2-2; cdr3_aa: CAITGGGANTGELFF; cdr3_nt: TGTGCCATCACCGGCGGGGGGGCGAACACCGGGGAGCTGTTTTTT
clone_size: NA; v_call: TRBV4-1; d_call: TRBD2; cdr3_length: 14; j_call: TRBJ2-1; cdr3_aa: CASSQDWLAGEQFF; cdr3_nt: TGCGCCAGCAGCCAAGATTGGCTAGCGGGGGAGCAGTTCTTC
clone_size: many; v_call: TRBV5-1; d_call: NA; cdr3_length: 15; j_call: TRBJ1-5; cdr3_aa: CASSLGGVSNQPQHF; cdr3_nt: TGCGCCAGCAGCTTGGGAGGGGTCAGCAATCAGCCCCAGCATTTT
clone_size: few; v_call: TRBV19; d_call: NA; cdr3_length: 13; j_call: TRBJ2-2; cdr3_aa: CASKRGNTGELFF; cdr3_nt: TGTGCCAGTAAAAGGGGTAACACCGGGGAGCTGTTTTTT
clone_size: NA; v_call: TRBV10-2; d_call: NA; cdr3_length: 14; j_call: TRBJ1-2; cdr3_aa: CASRPTDTLYGYTF; cdr3_nt: TGCGCCAGCAGACCCACGGACACCTTATATGGCTACACCTTC